This T cell receptor beta chain is drawn from a study of sequential checkpoint blockade in melanoma. CDR3 length: 13 amino acids. Trimming cost V 8 bases and J 5 bases, with 15 bases left between them. CDR1 and CDR2 (germline): MDHEN, SYDVKM. Treatment reported: randomized to nivolumab then ipilimumab (arm A) or the reverse (arm B). The repertoire was sequenced with immunoSEQ multiplex PCR; TCRdb's copy has only in-frame clones and lacks some. Among over 25,000 clones listed, under 90% were seen once. Sequenced here: CD8+ T cells sorted from blood (inferred from file names), sampled from a patient given nivolumab and ipilimumab in sequence. The origin of this receptor is a human donor with melanoma. The chain uses TRBV28 and TRBJ1-1, with a tentative D call TRBD1 (6 bases). DNA for the CDR3: TGTGCCAGCGGAATTGGGGGCGGGACTGAAGCTTTCTTT. This translates into CASGIGGGTEAFF.